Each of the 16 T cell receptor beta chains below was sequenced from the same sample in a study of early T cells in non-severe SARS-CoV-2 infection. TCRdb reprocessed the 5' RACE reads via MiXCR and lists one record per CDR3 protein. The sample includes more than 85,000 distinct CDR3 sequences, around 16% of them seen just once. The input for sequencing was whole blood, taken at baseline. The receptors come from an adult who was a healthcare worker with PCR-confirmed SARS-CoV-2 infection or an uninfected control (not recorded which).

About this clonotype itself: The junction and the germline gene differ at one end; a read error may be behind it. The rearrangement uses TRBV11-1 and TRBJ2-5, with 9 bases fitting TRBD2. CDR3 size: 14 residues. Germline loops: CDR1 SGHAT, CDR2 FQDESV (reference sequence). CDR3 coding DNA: TGTGCCAGCAGCCTAGCGGGGAGCCCGGAGACCCAGTACTTC. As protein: CASSLAGSPETQYF.

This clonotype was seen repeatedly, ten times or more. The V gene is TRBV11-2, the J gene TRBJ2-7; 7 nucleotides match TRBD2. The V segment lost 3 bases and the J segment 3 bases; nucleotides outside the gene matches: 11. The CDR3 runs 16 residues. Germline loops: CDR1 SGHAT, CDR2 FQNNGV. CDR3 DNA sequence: TGTGCCAGCAGCTTCCTACGACTAGCTAGGGACTACGAGCAGTACTTC. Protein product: CASSFLRLARDYEQYF.

The CDR3 nucleotides read TGTGCCAGCAGTTTTCTGTCAGAGACCCAGTACTTC. This translates into CASSFLSETQYF. The V and J genes are TRBV12-3 or TRBV12-4 and TRBJ2-5; no clear D gene. The CDR3 length is 12 residues. Trimming left V 3 bases short and J 4 bases short, with 6 bases between.

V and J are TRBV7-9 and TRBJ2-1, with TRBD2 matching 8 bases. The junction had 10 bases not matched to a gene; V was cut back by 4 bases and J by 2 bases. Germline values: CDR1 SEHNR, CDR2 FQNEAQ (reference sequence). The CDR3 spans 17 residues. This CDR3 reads CASSSTPGLGPYNEQFF. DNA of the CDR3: TGTGCCAGCAGCTCAACCCCGGGACTAGGGCCCTACAATGAGCAGTTCTTC.

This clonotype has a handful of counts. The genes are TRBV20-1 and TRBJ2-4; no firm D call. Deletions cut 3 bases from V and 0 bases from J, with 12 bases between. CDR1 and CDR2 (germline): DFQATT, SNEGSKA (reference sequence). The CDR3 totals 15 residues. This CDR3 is CSASIPDLAKNIQYF. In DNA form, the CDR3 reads TGCAGTGCTAGTATACCAGACCTAGCCAAAAACATTCAGTACTTC.

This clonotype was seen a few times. The CDR3 region is CASRSRRNTGELFF. DNA of the CDR3: TGTGCCAGCCGCAGCAGAAGAAACACCGGGGAGCTGTTTTTT. The V and J genes are TRBV27 and TRBJ2-2; the D is unclear. The CDR3 is made up of 14 amino acids. Looked up from germline, CDR1 is MNHEY and CDR2 is SMNVEV (reference sequence). V dropped 8 bases and J dropped 2 bases, with 12 bases sitting between them.

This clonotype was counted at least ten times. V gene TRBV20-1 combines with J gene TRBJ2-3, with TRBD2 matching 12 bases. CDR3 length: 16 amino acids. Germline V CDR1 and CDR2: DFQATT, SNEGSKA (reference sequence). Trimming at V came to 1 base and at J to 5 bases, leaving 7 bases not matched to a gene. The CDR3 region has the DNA TGCAGTGCTAGAGGTCGACGACTAGCGGGAGTAGATACGCAGTATTTT. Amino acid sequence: CSARGRRLAGVDTQYF.

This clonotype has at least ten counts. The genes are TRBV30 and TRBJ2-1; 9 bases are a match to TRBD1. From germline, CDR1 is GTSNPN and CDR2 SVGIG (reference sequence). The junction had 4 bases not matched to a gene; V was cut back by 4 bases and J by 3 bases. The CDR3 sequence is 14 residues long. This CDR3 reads CAWTRQGVYNEQFF. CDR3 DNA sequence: TGTGCCTGGACAAGACAGGGGGTCTACAATGAGCAGTTCTTC.

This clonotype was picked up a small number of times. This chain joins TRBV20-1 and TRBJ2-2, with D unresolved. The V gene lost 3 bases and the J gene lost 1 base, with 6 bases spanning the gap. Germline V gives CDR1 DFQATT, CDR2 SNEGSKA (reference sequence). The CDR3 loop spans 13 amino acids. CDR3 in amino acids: CSASSGNTGELFF. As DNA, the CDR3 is TGCAGTGCTAGTTCGGGGAACACCGGGGAGCTGTTTTTT.

The CDR3 nucleotides read TGCAGTGCCAAAGATCCAGCCAACCCCTACGAGCAGTACTTC. Translating gives CSAKDPANPYEQYF. The chain combines TRBV20-1 with TRBJ2-7; D is unresolved. Trimming took 6 bases from V and 2 from J, leaving 17 bases between them. This CDR3 region has 14 residues. CDR1 is DFQATT, CDR2 SNEGSKA, per germline (reference sequence).

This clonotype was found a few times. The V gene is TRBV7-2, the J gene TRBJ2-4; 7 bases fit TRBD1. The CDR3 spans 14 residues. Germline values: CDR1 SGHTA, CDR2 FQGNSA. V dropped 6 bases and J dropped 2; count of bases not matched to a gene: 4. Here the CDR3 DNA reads TGTGCCAGCAGTCCGACAGGGACCAAAAACATTCAGTACTTC. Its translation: CASSPTGTKNIQYF.

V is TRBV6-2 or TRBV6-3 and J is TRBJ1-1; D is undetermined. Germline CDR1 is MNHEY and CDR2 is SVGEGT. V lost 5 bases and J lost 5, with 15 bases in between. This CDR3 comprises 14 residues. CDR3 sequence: CASSIGRGWTEAFF. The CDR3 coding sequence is TGTGCCAGCAGTATCGGAAGAGGGTGGACTGAAGCTTTCTTT.

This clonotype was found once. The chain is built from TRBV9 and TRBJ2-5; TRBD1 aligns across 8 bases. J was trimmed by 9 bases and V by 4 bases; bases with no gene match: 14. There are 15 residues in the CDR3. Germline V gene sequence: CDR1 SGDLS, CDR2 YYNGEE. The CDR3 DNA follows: TGTGCCAGCAGCCTCGGGACAGGCCCTATTGAGGCCCAGTACTTC. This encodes CASSLGTGPIEAQYF.

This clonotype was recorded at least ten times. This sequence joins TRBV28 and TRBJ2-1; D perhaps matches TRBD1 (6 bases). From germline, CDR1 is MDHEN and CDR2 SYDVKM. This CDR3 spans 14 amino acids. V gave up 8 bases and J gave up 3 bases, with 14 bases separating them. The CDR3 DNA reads TGTGCCAGCTGGGATAGGGGGAACTACAATGAGCAGTTCTTC. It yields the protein CASWDRGNYNEQFF.

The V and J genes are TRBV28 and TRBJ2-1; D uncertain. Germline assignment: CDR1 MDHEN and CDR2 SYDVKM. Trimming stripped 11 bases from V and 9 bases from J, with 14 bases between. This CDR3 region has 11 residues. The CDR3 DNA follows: TGTGCCGCGTCAGAGACTTTTGAGCAGTTCTTC. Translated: CAASETFEQFF.

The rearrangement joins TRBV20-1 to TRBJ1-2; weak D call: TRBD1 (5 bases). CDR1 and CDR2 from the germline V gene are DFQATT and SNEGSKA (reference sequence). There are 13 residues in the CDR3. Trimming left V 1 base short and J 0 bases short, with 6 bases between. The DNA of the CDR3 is TGCAGTGCTAGAGCAGGGACTAACTATGGCTACACCTTC. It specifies CSARAGTNYGYTF.